The 8 T cell receptor beta chains below come from one sample, sequenced in a study of shared clonotypes between healthy human individuals (dated by TCRdb to the early 2020s). Libraries came from the immunoSEQ multiplex PCR assay. TCRdb carries this immuneACCESS record with in-frame sequences only. Its versions omit some clonotypes, under half of them owing to an unresolved V gene in the studies checked, with the rest unexplained. Across this sample there are roughly 2.5 million clones, with 90% to 95% seen only once. About 0.13% of the sample is held by the ten biggest clonotypes. Source material: naive CD4+ T cells sorted from blood. The cell subset or site tag for this specimen amounts to: CD45RA+ positively selected. Source of these receptors: a man between 18 and 29 years old in good health.

The V and J genes are TRBV7-2 and TRBJ2-1, with 10 bases matching TRBD2. This CDR3 contains 16 residues. Germline trimming cut 0 bases from V and 8 bases from J; bases unmatched to any gene: 7. Germline CDR1 reads SGHTA; CDR2 reads FQGNSA. The CDR3 region has the DNA TGTGCCAGCAGCTTAGCGGCTAGCGGGAGTGGAGATGAGCAGTTCTTC. Amino acid sequence: CASSLAASGSGDEQFF.

This clone was recorded only once. The chain has TRBV7-6 and TRBJ2-7; D perhaps matches TRBD1 (5 bases). Germline V CDR1 and CDR2: SGHVS, FNYEAQ. The V end lost 3 bases, the J end lost 3 bases, and 9 bases lay between the germline ends. This CDR3 has 13 amino acids. DNA of the CDR3: TGTGCCAGCAGCTTCTCCAGGGACTACGAGCAGTACTTC. It translates to CASSFSRDYEQYF.

A single count supports this clone. The rearrangement joins TRBV11-3 to TRBJ2-3; possible D gene TRBD1, 6 bases. The CDR3 loop spans 14 amino acids. Trimming took 5 bases from V and 0 from J, leaving 9 bases between them. CDR1 is SGHNT, CDR2 YENEEA, per germline. The CDR3 DNA follows: TGTGCCAGCAGCCCTGACAGGAGCACAGATACGCAGTATTTT. This gives the protein CASSPDRSTDTQYF.

V gene TRBV5-1 combines with J gene TRBJ2-2; 10 bases line up with TRBD2. Germline V CDR1 and CDR2: SGHRS, YFSETQ. Unmatched junction bases numbered 3, after V lost 0 bases and J lost 1 base. The CDR3 runs to 17 residues. CDR3 DNA: TGCGCCAGCAGCTTGGACCGGACTAGCGGGAACACCGGGGAGCTGTTTTTT. Protein product: CASSLDRTSGNTGELFF. Full variable domain (rest looked up from reference TRBV5-1 and TRBJ2-2): KAGVTQTPRYLIKTRGQQVTLSCSPISGHRSVSWYQQTPGQGLQFLFEYFSETQRNKGNFPGRFSGRQFSNSRSEMNVSTLELGDSALYLCASSLDRTSGNTGELFFGEGSRLTVL.

The chain uses TRBV5-1 and TRBJ1-4, with a weak D call TRBD1 (5 bases). This CDR3 has 15 residues. V lost 1 base and J lost 7, with 14 bases in between. The germline gives CDR1 SGHRS, CDR2 YFSETQ. CDR3 sequence reads: CASSLIQAGGEKLFF. Written as DNA, the CDR3 is TGCGCCAGCAGCTTGATACAGGCTGGGGGTGAAAAACTGTTTTTT.

The rearrangement joins TRBV19 to TRBJ1-1; 8 nucleotides match TRBD1. V shed 6 bases, J shed 2 bases, and the junction held 11 bases outside the gene matches. The CDR3 extends over 16 amino acids. Germline-derived CDR1 and CDR2 are LNHDA and SQIVND (reference sequence). The CDR3 spells CASSPRQGMGNTEAFF. The CDR3 nucleotides read TGTGCCAGTAGCCCCCGACAGGGGATGGGAAACACTGAAGCTTTCTTT.

The CDR3 nucleotides are TGTGCCACCTACCGAGACGGGGACCGAGAAAAGTACCAAGAGACCCAGTACTTC. Translated, it gives CATYRDGDREKYQETQYF. The chain employs TRBV21-1 and TRBJ2-5. TRBV21-1 is tagged as a pseudogene. This CDR3 spans 18 amino acids.

This chain links TRBV11-2 with TRBJ1-4, with D uncertain. The CDR3 extends over 15 amino acids. Trimming left V 5 bases short and J 4 bases short, with 14 bases between. CDR1 SGHAT and CDR2 FQNNGV come from the germline V gene. CDR3 coding DNA: TGTGCCAGCAGCCCTGACGGATACCTTAATGAAAAACTGTTTTTT. This codes for CASSPDGYLNEKLFF.